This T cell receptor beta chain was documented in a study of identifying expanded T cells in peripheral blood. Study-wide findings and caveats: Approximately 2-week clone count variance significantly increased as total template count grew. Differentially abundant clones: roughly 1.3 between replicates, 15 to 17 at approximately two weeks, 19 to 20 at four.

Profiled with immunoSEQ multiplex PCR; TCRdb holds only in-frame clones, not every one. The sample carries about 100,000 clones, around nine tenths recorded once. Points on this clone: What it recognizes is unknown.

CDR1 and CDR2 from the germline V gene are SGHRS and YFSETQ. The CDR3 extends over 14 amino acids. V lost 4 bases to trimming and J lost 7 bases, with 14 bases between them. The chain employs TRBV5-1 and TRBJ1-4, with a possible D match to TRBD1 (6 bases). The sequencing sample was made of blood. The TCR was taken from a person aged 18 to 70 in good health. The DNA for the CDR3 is TGCGCCAGCAGCGCGCCAGGGGACGGTGAAAAACTGTTTTTT. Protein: CASSAPGDGEKLFF.